This T cell receptor (beta chain) was captured in a study of cytomegalovirus exposure and HLA in healthy donors (dated by TCRdb to between 2016 and 2019). Describing the broader study: An earlier analysis of 587 of the donors reported under 300 Gb of sequence data and 117 million unique TCR beta sequences obtained from around 170 million T cells. An early release that covered more than 550 HLA-typed donors contained about 300 gigabases of sequencing data and 70 million to 100 million unique TCR sequences. Of the roughly 400 genotyped donors, over 80% were placed in the genetic ancestry cluster associated with self-reported Caucasian donors. The study aimed to test whether cataloging public T cell receptors could reveal signatures of past pathogen exposure. The T cell repertoires of 700 or so subjects were profiled by immunosequencing and related to cytomegalovirus serostatus. Besides the first cohort of 666 subjects, a separate validation cohort made up of 120 different subjects was used. To predict cytomegalovirus infection status, the study brought together high-throughput TCR immunosequencing, statistical association of individual TCRs with disease status, and machine learning. To study patterns of TCR occurrence, a later analysis re-analyzed previously published TCR beta repertoires from under 750 donors and added high-resolution HLA genotyping. The later analysis used no new phenotypic data to find candidate immune exposures, relying instead on TCR beta sequences and their occurrence across donors. An earlier analysis of roughly 580 of the donors used high-throughput TCR beta sequencing to judge whether each TCR beta V gene segment behaved as functional or pseudogenic. Donor age, sex, ethnicity and CMV serostatus were collected together with the repertoire data. In a later genetic analysis, genome-wide SNP genotypes for about 55% of the roughly 670 donors were used, and that subset was treated as a discovery cohort. All discovery cohort repertoires had been generated on a single sequencing platform. HLA typing covered class I and class II loci at four-digit resolution. The number of typed donors differed by locus: 629-630 for A, B, C, DRB1 and DQB1; approximately 520 for DQA1; 606 for DPA1; and some 470 for DPB1. Because of strong linkage in the cohort, a few DR-DQ haplotypes were treated as single units for association and clustering. Among over 350 genotyped donors of the cohort, an average of approximately 230,000 unique TCR beta nucleotide sequences were sequenced per donor, roughly a sixth of them non-productive.

Libraries were prepared through the immunoSEQ multiplex PCR assay. The multiplex PCR relied on a mix of 60 forward primers for TCR Vbeta segments and 13 reverse primers for TCR Jbeta segments. The CDR3 region of rearranged TCR beta genes was amplified from genomic DNA by a multiplex PCR assay. The Illumina HiSeq System was used to sequence the amplified TCR beta libraries as 87-base-pair reads. Under the source paper's analysis protocol: A later analysis counted tens of millions of unique TCR beta chains across the 666 repertoires, and approximately 11 million of these chains were shared by at least two donors. Raw reads were error-corrected and collapsed into unique sequences with a nearest-neighbor algorithm that merged closely related sequences to remove PCR and sequencing errors. To assign V, D and J gene segments, CDR3 sequences were aligned to IMGT reference sequences. For a sequence to be retained, at least a six-nucleotide match to both a V gene segment and a J gene segment was required. Rearrangements were classified as productive when the CDR3 lacked stop codons and remained in frame with V and J, and all other rearrangements were classified as non-productive. CDR3 was defined according to IMGT convention as the region running from the second conserved V-encoded cysteine to the conserved J-encoded phenylalanine. The earlier analysis of 450 to 750 of the donors excluded any sequence lacking an unambiguous match to a single V gene segment. In an earlier analysis of roughly 500 of the donors, V segments were called functional above 56.7% productive rearrangements and were called segregating when the between-donor standard deviation exceeded 5%. To diagnose cytomegalovirus status from the catalog of TCR beta chain sequences, a statistical classification framework was built. In a later analysis, V and J genes were assigned by comparing TCR nucleotide sequences against IMGT/GENE-DB human TR gene sequences. A later analysis assigned CDR3 sequences and most-parsimonious VDJ recombination scenarios with the TCRdist pipeline. In a later analysis, each TCR beta chain was defined by its CDR3 amino acid sequence together with its V-gene family, and reads lacking a unique V-gene family were excluded. As a way to deal with suspected cross-contamination and a sequencing artifact, a later analysis dropped hundreds of nucleotide sequences that were highly shared and had low generation probability. In a later analysis, a clonal expansion index was calculated for each public chain from normalized within-repertoire ranks of inferred template counts. In a later analysis, generation probabilities were computed using a VDJ recombination model fitted to out-of-frame rearrangements, and the results were checked against IGoR. In a later analysis, TCR-TCR, TCR-HLA and TCR-CMV co-occurrence was scored with hypergeometric tests, and a repertoire-size bias correction was applied to TCR pairs. False discovery rates were estimated in a later analysis by permuting HLA or CMV assignments 20 times. In a later analysis, co-occurring TCRs were grouped using DBSCAN, and TCRdist sequence similarity was added for clustering within HLA-allele-positive subsets. Repertoires with fewer than 30,000 or more than 120,000 public chains were left out of co-occurrence clustering, as were roughly five repertoires with anomalous nucleotide sharing. In its TCRdb copy, this immuneACCESS table keeps in-frame sequences only and misses some clones. Where compared with another copy, unresolved V genes explain less than half of these, and the others have no known cause. The DNA was the basis for D and trimming; V, J and clone size are from that table. This sample is represented by 130,000 to 150,000 clones; 70% to 85% of them were singletons. The ten largest clones add up to roughly 10% of the sample.

V and J are trimmed by 1 base and 6 bases, and the gene matches miss 4 bases of the junction. The germline V gene (reference sequence) provides CDR1 SGHNT and CDR2 YYREEE. The CDR3 goes from the cysteine to the phenylalanine over 17 residues. Of the read, only the CDR3 DNA is kept; its 51 bases are in frame from base 1. Overall study outcomes, separate from this receptor: A later analysis reported that several top co-occurrence clusters appeared linked to parvovirus B19, influenza, CMV and Epstein-Barr virus. A later analysis found that TCR association rates varied across HLA loci, with DRB1 alleles showing the most associated TCRs and HLA-C alleles the fewest. Most TCR sequences were observed very rarely across donors, whereas some public TCRs were present in many individuals. Roughly uniform sequencing depth across donors was assumed in presence/absence analyses, although this assumption may not hold. Because the 87-base-pair reads could not distinguish some IMGT-functional V segments, including TRBV6-2 and TRBV6-3, those segments were excluded. A later genetic analysis associated a missense DCLRE1C variant with V-gene and J-gene trimming of TCR beta chains, and an independent cohort replicated the association. In a later analysis, most CMV-associated TCR beta chains were found to appear HLA-restricted, with HLA associations seemingly driven largely by CMV exposure. This cohort had only TCR beta chains sequenced, and the lack of alpha or paired-chain data limited which features could be detected. In both the original and validation cohorts, the classifier was reported to diagnose cytomegalovirus status with high specificity and sensitivity. Specific HLA alleles were associated with over 15,000 TCR beta sequences at a false discovery rate of 0.05 in a later analysis. In a later genetic analysis, fewer N-insertions in productive TCRs were reported among donors in an Asian-associated ancestry cluster than the roughly 640-donor mean. A few of the identified cytomegalovirus-associated TCR beta chains were confirmed in vitro to be specific for cytomegalovirus antigens. A further reported finding was that TCR beta sequences accurately predicted the HLA-A and HLA-B alleles for most subjects in the first cohort. Linkage disequilibrium might explain the correlated functional status among segregating V segments, but an unknown experimental factor could not be excluded. Strong co-occurrence of HLA alleles, especially DR and DQ, made assigning TCR associations to individual alleles difficult. It was suggested by the authors that the approach could potentially be generalized to other disease states and immunological phenotypes. Compared with equally common non-associated chains, HLA-associated TCR beta chains in a later analysis were more clonally expanded and had lower generation probabilities. HLA typing was unavailable for some donors at each locus, so association tests used only the typed subset. Because counts were too low, roughly 17 rarely observed V segments, including chromosome 9 orphons, were left out of the earlier analysis of approximately 500 of the donors. Broadly in line with IMGT annotations, most TCR beta V segments showed up in productive rearrangements about 87% or about 30% of the time in an earlier analysis of around 550 of the donors. The only immune exposure information available for the cohort was CMV serostatus. A cluster of highly shared sequence variants was judged likely to be a technical artifact of the sequencing pipeline. A total of about 180 TCR beta chains were listed by the study as associated with cytomegalovirus.

The cohort was made up of about 670 healthy bone marrow donors. At the time of sampling, all cohort members were nominally healthy, though unrecorded immune exposures were likely present. The donor tested CMV seropositive, placing the donor among the 250 to 350 seropositive members of the cohort. Every donor gave a peripheral blood sample, and the peripheral blood mononuclear cells from that sample were used for TCR beta sequencing. The Qiagen DNeasy Blood Extraction Kit was used to extract genomic DNA from the blood cell samples. Regarding this clone: The target of this receptor is not known. Within one base of it there is no much larger clone, and no base qualities were kept.

The rearrangement joined TRBV5-4 to TRBJ2-1, and 16 junctional nucleotides match TRBD2. This sequence was found in a woman aged 60 to 75 in good health and CMV-seropositive. Input material: PBMCs. The CDR3 protein: CASSLWGLAGGTNEQFF. The nucleotide sequence is TGTGCCAGCAGCTTGTGGGGACTAGCGGGAGGGACCAATGAGCAGTTCTTC.